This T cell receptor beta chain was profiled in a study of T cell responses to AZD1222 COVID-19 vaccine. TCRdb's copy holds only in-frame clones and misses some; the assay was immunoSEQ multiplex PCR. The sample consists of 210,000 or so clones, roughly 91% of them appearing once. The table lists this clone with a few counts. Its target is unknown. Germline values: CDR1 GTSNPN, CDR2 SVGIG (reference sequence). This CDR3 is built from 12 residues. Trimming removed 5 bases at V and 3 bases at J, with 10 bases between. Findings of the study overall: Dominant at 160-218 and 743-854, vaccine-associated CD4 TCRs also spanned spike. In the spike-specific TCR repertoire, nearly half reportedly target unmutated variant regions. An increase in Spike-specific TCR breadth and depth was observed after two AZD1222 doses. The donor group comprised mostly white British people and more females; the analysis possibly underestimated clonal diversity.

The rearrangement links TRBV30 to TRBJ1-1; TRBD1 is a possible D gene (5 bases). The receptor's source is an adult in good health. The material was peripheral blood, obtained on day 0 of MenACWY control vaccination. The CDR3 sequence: CAWGGQDTEAFF. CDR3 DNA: TGTGCCTGGGGAGGACAAGACACTGAAGCTTTCTTT.